Listed here are 18 T cell receptor beta chains from one sample, sequenced in a study of cytomegalovirus exposure and HLA in healthy donors. The PCR employed 60 Vbeta primers together with 13 Jbeta primers. The protocol was immunoSEQ multiplex PCR, while the TCRdb copy is restricted to in-frame clones and leaves out a portion. The data show about 150,000 clones, about 82% seen once. Sequencing was carried out using PBMCs. These receptors were obtained from a woman between 45 and 60 years old in good health and CMV-seropositive.

The rearrangement uses TRBV28 and TRBJ1-5; D possibly corresponds to TRBD1 (5 bases). Trimming shortened V by 1 base and J by 1 base, and 8 bases separated the two germline ends. This CDR3 has 15 amino acids. The germline V gene encodes CDR1 MDHEN and CDR2 SYDVKM. CDR3 amino acids: CASSLFRGSNQPQHF. The CDR3 nucleotides read TGTGCCAGCAGTTTATTCCGGGGGAGCAATCAGCCCCAGCATTTT.

The chain links TRBV28 to TRBJ1-5; D remains ambiguous. The length of the CDR3 is 16 residues. V lost 0 bases, J lost 2 bases, and 11 bases lay in between. Germline CDR1 and CDR2: MDHEN and SYDVKM. The CDR3 coding sequence is TGTGCCAGCAGTTTATGGGGGAGGGAAGGCAATCAGCCCCAGCATTTT. Amino acid sequence: CASSLWGREGNQPQHF.

In this sample, this clone turned up a few times. The chain links TRBV6-1 to TRBJ2-7; 8 positions agree with TRBD1. The CDR3 length is 14 residues. CDR1 MNHNS and CDR2 SASEGT come from the germline V gene. J gave up 3 bases and V 7 bases, and 8 bases lay outside the gene matches. The CDR3 region is CASTAAGGFYEQYF. As DNA, the CDR3 is TGTGCCAGCACCGCGGCAGGGGGCTTCTACGAGCAGTACTTC.

The chain uses TRBV28 and TRBJ1-5; weak D call: TRBD1 (6 bases). CDR3 length: 12 amino acids. Trimming pared 8 bases from V and 5 bases from J, leaving 10 bases between. Germline assignment: CDR1 MDHEN and CDR2 SYDVKM. CDR3 DNA sequence: TGTGCCAGCCAGGACAGCCATCAGCCCCAGCATTTT. Its translation is CASQDSHQPQHF.

V and J are TRBV28 and TRBJ1-2; the match to TRBD1 covers 7 bases. V was pared by 6 bases and J by 2 bases, with 6 bases of the junction left unmatched. The CDR3 loop spans 14 amino acids. Per the germline V gene, CDR1 is MDHEN and CDR2 is SYDVKM. Here the CDR3 reads CASSQQGQNYGYTF. DNA of the CDR3: TGTGCCAGCAGCCAACAGGGACAGAACTATGGCTACACCTTC.

The CDR3 spells CASSSSREGNIQYF. DNA for the CDR3: TGTGCCAGCAGCTCTAGCAGGGAGGGAAACATTCAGTACTTC. The rearrangement joins TRBV7-9 to TRBJ2-4; 7 bases line up with TRBD2. Germline trimming cut 4 bases from V and 6 bases from J; bases unmatched to any gene: 6. The CDR3 is 14 residues long. CDR1 is SEHNR, CDR2 FQNEAQ, per germline (reference sequence).

The chain joins TRBV14 to TRBJ1-5; D uncertain. The CDR3 length is 13 residues. The germline CDR1 and CDR2 sequences are SGHDN and FVKESK. V lost 1 base, J lost 6 bases, and 7 bases lay in between. In DNA form, the CDR3 reads TGTGCCAGCAGCCAAGCTTCCGGTCAGCCCCAGCATTTT. Its protein is CASSQASGQPQHF.

V usage is TRBV7-3 and J usage is TRBJ2-5; D might be TRBD2 (6 bases). CDR3 length: 13 amino acids. V was shortened by 4 bases and J by 5 bases, with 11 bases between the two germline ends. Germline V CDR1 and CDR2: SGHTA, FQGTGA. The CDR3 bases are TGTGCCAGCAGCTCCGTTCGGGGGGAGACCCAGTACTTC. Translating it yields CASSSVRGETQYF.

V gene TRBV5-8 combines with J gene TRBJ2-1; D is unresolved. Germline V CDR1 and CDR2: SGHTS, YDEGEE. V was shortened by 4 bases and J by 7 bases, with 18 bases between the two germline ends. The CDR3 sequence is 15 residues long. The DNA for the CDR3 is TGTGCCAGCAGCCTCACTGGCCGCCCGGGTAATGAGCAGTTCTTC. This sequence encodes CASSLTGRPGNEQFF.

The genes are TRBV6-5 and TRBJ1-1, with D tentatively TRBD1 (6 bases). The germline V and J ends were trimmed by 4 bases and 10 bases, with 13 bases remaining between them. The CDR3 has 12 residues. CDR1 and CDR2 (germline): MNHEY, SVGAGI. CDR3 region: CASSWTTGAAFF. The CDR3 DNA is TGTGCCAGCAGTTGGACGACAGGCGCAGCTTTCTTT.

The chain is built from TRBV30 and TRBJ2-1; D is unclear. The CDR3 has 13 amino acids. Trimming pared 2 bases from V and 2 bases from J, leaving 7 bases between. Germline lookup yields CDR1 GTSNPN and CDR2 SVGIG (reference sequence). The CDR3: CAWSPMAYNEQFF. The CDR3 DNA reads TGTGCCTGGAGTCCTATGGCCTACAATGAGCAGTTCTTC.

This clone appeared a single time. The chain recombines TRBV7-9 with TRBJ2-5, with 7 bases identical to TRBD2. The closer fit of TRBJ2-7 to the DNA end suggests the J call may be wrong. Looked up from germline, CDR1 is SEHNR and CDR2 is FQNEAQ (reference sequence). This CDR3 is 14 amino acids long. CDR3 protein: CASSLVGGYDEQYF. CDR3 nucleotide sequence: TGTGCCAGCAGCTTAGTCGGGGGGTATGACGAGCAGTACTTC.

The chain recombines TRBV11-3 with TRBJ1-4; D gene ambiguous. Germline lookup yields CDR1 SGHNT and CDR2 YENEEA. The ends were cut back, 7 bases at V and 5 bases at J, with 14 bases in the middle. CDR3 length: 14 amino acids. CDR3 region: CASNFTVVNEKLFF. The CDR3 DNA sequence: TGTGCCAGCAACTTTACAGTAGTAAATGAAAAACTGTTTTTT.

The chain recombines TRBV11-2 with TRBJ1-1; unclear D gene. This CDR3 is 15 amino acids long. V was clipped by 5 bases and J by 4 bases, with 17 bases between them. CDR1 is SGHAT, CDR2 FQNNGV, per germline. CDR3 sequence (DNA): TGTGCCAGCAGCCCAACCAAAACTCTGTCCACTGAAGCTTTCTTT. Translated: CASSPTKTLSTEAFF.

The chain has TRBV9 and TRBJ2-6; D remains unclear. Trimming left V 2 bases short and J 0 bases short, with 9 bases between. This CDR3 comprises 16 residues. Per germline, CDR1 SGDLS and CDR2 YYNGEE. The CDR3 reads CASSVQVRSGANVLTF. The CDR3 DNA reads TGTGCCAGCAGCGTCCAGGTTCGCTCTGGGGCCAACGTCCTGACTTTC.

V and J are TRBV7-2 and TRBJ2-7; possibly TRBD1 for D (5 bases). The CDR3 is 13 amino acids. Trimming removed 2 bases from V and 3 bases from J, with 8 bases in between. From germline, CDR1 is SGHTA and CDR2 FQGNSA. This CDR3 reads CASSLQGGYEQYF. The CDR3 region has the DNA TGTGCCAGCAGCTTACAGGGCGGCTACGAGCAGTACTTC.

V gene TRBV19 combines with J gene TRBJ2-1, with 8 bases that match TRBD2. CDR3 length: 16 amino acids. J gave up 2 bases and V 1 base, and 4 bases lay outside the gene matches. The germline V gene encodes CDR1 LNHDA and CDR2 SQIVND (reference sequence). DNA of the CDR3: TGTGCCAGTAGTATAGTCGGGGGGGCCGCCTACAATGAGCAGTTCTTC. Its protein is CASSIVGGAAYNEQFF.

This clone was recorded once. Here the CDR3 reads CASSPPSVRAGELFF. The CDR3 DNA is TGTGCCAGCTCACCGCCGAGCGTGAGGGCCGGGGAGCTGTTTTTT. V gene TRBV18 combines with J gene TRBJ2-2; possibly TRBD2 for D (5 bases). CDR1 and CDR2 from the germline V gene are KGHSH and LQKENI. The V end was cut by 3 bases, the J end by 6 bases, with 14 bases between. The CDR3 runs to 15 residues.